This passage covers 3 T cell receptor beta chains from one sample sequenced in a study of blood T cell repertoires in COVID-19. Libraries were prepared by immunoSEQ multiplex PCR; TCRdb keeps only in-frame clonotypes and omits some of them. The data show some 80,000 clones, roughly nine tenths seen once. Sequenced material: peripheral blood. These receptor sequences come from a human donor in a cohort sampled during active COVID-19.

The chain links TRBV19 to TRBJ2-7; 8 bases align to TRBD1. The V gene end was trimmed by 10 bases and the J gene end by 4 bases; junction bases not matched to a gene: 12. Per germline, CDR1 LNHDA and CDR2 SQIVND (reference sequence). This CDR3 has 14 residues. CDR3 sequence reads: CATKAAGGFYEQYF. CDR3 coding DNA: TGTGCCACCAAGGCGGCAGGGGGCTTTTACGAGCAGTACTTC.

This clone was seen once. The chain's CDR3 is CASSPGRQGSYEQYF. The DNA for the CDR3 is TGTGCCAGCAGCCCAGGGCGGCAGGGATCCTACGAGCAGTACTTC. This sequence joins TRBV5-4 and TRBJ2-7, with a possible D match to TRBD1 (5 bases). This CDR3 region has 15 residues. CDR1 is SGHNT and CDR2 is YYREEE in the germline V gene (reference sequence). The germline V and J ends were trimmed by 4 bases and 1 base, with 15 bases remaining between them.

A few counts support this clone. The chain employs TRBV5-6 and TRBJ1-6; TRBD1 is a possible D gene (6 bases). V was clipped by 6 bases and J by 6 bases, with 13 bases between them. The CDR3 consists of 14 residues. CDR1 and CDR2 (germline): SGHDT, YYEEEE. The CDR3 spells CASKRGASNSPLHF. The CDR3 nucleotides read TGTGCCAGCAAACGGGGGGCAAGTAATTCACCCCTCCACTTT.